The present entry profiles one T cell receptor (beta chain) with its context. This record belongs to a study of blood T cell repertoires in COVID-19. Clones were read by immunoSEQ multiplex PCR, and TCRdb kept only the in-frame ones, dropping some. Of 200,000 to 250,000 clones listed, around 91% are singletons. Trimming cost V 0 bases and J 1 base, with 9 bases left between them. Germline CDR1 and CDR2: MGHDK and SYGVNS. The CDR3 length is 15 residues. This chain links TRBV25-1 with TRBJ1-2; no reliable D call. The source is a woman in her late teens or twenties in a cohort exposed to, infected with or recovered from COVID-19 (not recorded which). Input material: PBMCs or T cells enriched from blood (not recorded which). CDR3 region: CASSEYSAFNYGYTF. CDR3 coding DNA: TGTGCCAGCAGTGAATATAGCGCATTTAACTATGGCTACACCTTC.